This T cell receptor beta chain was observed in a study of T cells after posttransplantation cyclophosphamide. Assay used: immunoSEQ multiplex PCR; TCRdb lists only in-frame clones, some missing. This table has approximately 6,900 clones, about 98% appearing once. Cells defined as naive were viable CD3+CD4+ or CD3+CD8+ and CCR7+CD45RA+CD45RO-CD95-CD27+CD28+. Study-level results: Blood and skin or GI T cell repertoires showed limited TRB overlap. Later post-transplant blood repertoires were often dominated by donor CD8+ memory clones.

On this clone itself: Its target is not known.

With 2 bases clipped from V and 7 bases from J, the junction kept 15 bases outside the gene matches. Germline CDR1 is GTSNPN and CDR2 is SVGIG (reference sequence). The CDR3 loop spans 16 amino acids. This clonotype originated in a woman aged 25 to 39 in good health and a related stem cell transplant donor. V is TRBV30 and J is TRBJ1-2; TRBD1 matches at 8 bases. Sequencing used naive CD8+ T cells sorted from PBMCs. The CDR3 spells CAWSPPRQGAGGGYTF. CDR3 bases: TGTGCCTGGAGTCCCCCCCGGCAGGGGGCGGGCGGTGGCTACACCTTC.